This T cell receptor (beta chain) was profiled in a study of response to subunit inactivated influenza vaccine (dated by TCRdb to between 2017 and 2018). Concerning the study at large: Deep quantitative T cell receptor repertoire profiling was used in the study to track responses to a trivalent subunit inactivated influenza vaccine. What the research found in general, with its limitations: The authors suggested that each seasonal influenza vaccination may recruit only a limited number of new T cells.

Of note for this clonotype: Its antigen is still unknown. No much larger clone exists at a distance of one base, and base qualities are not known.

Looking up the germline V gene yields CDR1 MNHEY and CDR2 SVGAGI. The trim is 0 bases for V and 8 bases for J, with a gap of 19 bases between the germline ends. Taken from cysteine to phenylalanine, the CDR3 has 17 residues. Here the CDR3 DNA is all that survives: 51 bases in frame from base 1. The protocol used for the library was RT-PCR. TCRdb lists the instrument as Illumina HiSeq 2500. TCRdb reprocessing: public reads trimmed at Q25 with fastp, clones called with MiXCR, in-frame beta chains kept. Each entry merges the rows of one CDR3 protein and shows their most common DNA and genes. The sample table shows around 850,000 distinct CDR3 sequences, and about a fifth are seen once. Clones ranked in the top ten supply 11% of the sample.

The source was PBMCs from blood, collected 5 days after vaccination. This TCR was sampled from a man aged 50 to 60 who received an inactivated influenza vaccine. Donor details come from another sample of the same person, matched by shared clones. The chain is encoded by TRBV6-5 joined to TRBJ2-2, and TRBD2 may be the D gene, going by 6 matching bases. The DNA sequence is as follows: TGTGCCAGCAGTTACTCCCAGGACTATCCGGCCTCAGGGGAGCTGTTTTTT. Translated, this gives CASSYSQDYPASGELFF.